Sequencing of this T cell receptor (beta chain) was carried out in a study of T cells after yellow fever vaccination. About the research overall: Fractions with few cells were prepared using SMART-Seq v4 Ultra Low Input. Findings of the study overall: High-abundance clonotypes from the bulk population could contaminate FACS-sorted repertoires. Post-booster repertoires again held most primary-vaccination clones (roughly 95% CD4, 80% to 90% CD8).

About this clonotype: Its specificity is not known.

The V end lost 0 bases, the J end lost 4 bases, and 8 bases lay between the germline ends. Per germline, CDR1 SGHRS and CDR2 YFSETQ. The CDR3 sequence is 13 residues long. The TCR cDNA carried a universal primer site and UMIs from 5'RACE template switching. From the 5' RACE reads, TCRdb called clonotypes with MiXCR, one entry per CDR3 protein. This table has some 99,000 distinct CDR3 sequences, around 5.5% appearing once. V usage is TRBV5-1 and J usage is TRBJ2-7; maybe TRBD2 (6 bases). Specimen: CD8+ T cells sorted from PBMCs, collected 10 days after the yellow fever booster vaccination. This clonotype originated in a man between 18 and 29 years old who received the YFV17D yellow fever vaccine. CDR3 sequence: CASSLAGLYEQYF. The CDR3 DNA is TGCGCCAGCAGCTTGGCGGGACTTTACGAGCAGTACTTC.